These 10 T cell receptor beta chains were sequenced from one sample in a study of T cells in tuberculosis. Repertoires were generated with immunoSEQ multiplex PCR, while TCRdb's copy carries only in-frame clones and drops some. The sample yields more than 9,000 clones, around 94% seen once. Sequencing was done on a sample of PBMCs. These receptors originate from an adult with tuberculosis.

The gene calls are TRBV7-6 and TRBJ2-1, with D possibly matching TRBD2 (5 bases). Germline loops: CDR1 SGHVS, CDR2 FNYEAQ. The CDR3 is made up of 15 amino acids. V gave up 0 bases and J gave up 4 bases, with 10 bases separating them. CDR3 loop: CASSLAGAGYNEQFF. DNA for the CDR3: TGTGCCAGCAGCTTAGCGGGAGCTGGTTACAATGAGCAGTTCTTC.

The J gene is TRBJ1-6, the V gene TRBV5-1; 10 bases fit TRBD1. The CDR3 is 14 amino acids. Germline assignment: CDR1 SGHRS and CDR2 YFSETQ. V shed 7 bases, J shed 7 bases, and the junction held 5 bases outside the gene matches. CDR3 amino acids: CASGTGDKNSPLHF. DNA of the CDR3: TGCGCCAGCGGGACAGGGGATAAAAATTCACCCCTCCACTTT.

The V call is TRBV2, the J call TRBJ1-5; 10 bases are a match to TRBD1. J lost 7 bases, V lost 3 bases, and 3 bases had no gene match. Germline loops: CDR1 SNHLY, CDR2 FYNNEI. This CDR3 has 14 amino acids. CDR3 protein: CASSDRTGGQPQHF. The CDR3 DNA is TGTGCCAGCAGTGACCGGACAGGGGGGCAGCCCCAGCATTTT.

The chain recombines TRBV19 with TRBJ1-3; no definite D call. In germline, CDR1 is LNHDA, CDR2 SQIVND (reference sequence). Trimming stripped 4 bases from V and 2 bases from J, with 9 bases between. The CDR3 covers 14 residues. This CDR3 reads CASSRSGTGNTIYF. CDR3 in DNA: TGTGCCAGTAGTAGAAGCGGGACTGGAAACACCATATATTTT. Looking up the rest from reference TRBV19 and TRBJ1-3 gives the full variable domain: DGGITQSPKYLFRKEGQNVTLSCEQNLNHDAMYWYRQDPGQGLRLIYYSQIVNDFQKGDIAEGYSVSREKKESFPLTVTSAQKNPTAFYLCASSRSGTGNTIYFGEGSWLTVV.

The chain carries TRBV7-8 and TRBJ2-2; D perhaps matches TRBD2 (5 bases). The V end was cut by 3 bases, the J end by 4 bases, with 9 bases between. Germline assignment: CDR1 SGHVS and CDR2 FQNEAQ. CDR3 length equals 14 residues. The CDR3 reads CASSFAGLTGELFF. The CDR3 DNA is TGTGCCAGCAGCTTTGCCGGACTCACCGGGGAGCTGTTTTTT.

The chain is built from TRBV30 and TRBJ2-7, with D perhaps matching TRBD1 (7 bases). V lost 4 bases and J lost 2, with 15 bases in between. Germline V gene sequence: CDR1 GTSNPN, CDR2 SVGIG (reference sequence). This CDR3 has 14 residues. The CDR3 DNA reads TGTGCCTGGAAGATCCAGGGGGGTGCCTACGAGCAGTACTTC. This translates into CAWKIQGGAYEQYF.

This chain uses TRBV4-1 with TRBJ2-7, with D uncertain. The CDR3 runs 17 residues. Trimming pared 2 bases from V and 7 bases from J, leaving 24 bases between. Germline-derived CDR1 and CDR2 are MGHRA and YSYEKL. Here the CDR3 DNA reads TGCGCCAGCAGCCAAATAGACCTTGGCTTCTCTTGGGCTGAGCAGTACTTC. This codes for CASSQIDLGFSWAEQYF.

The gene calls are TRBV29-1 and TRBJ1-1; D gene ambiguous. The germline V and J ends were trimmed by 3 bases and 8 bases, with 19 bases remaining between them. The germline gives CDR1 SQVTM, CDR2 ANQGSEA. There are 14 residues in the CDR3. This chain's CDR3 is CSVDEVREGGEAFF. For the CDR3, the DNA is TGCAGCGTTGACGAGGTGAGAGAGGGAGGCGAAGCTTTCTTT.

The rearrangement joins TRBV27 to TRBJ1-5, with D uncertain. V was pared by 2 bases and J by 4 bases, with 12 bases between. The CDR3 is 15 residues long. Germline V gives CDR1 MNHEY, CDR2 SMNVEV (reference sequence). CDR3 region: CASSLVGERNQPQHF. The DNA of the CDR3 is TGTGCCAGCAGTTTAGTCGGGGAACGGAATCAGCCCCAGCATTTT.

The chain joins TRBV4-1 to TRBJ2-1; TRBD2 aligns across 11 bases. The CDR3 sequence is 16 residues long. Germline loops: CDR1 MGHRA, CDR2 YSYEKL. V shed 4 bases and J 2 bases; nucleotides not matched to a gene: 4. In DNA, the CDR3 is TGCGCCAGCAGCCCGAGACTAGCGGGACCCTACAATGAGCAGTTCTTC. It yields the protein CASSPRLAGPYNEQFF.